Listed below are T cell receptor beta chains from one sample, sequenced in a study of blood T cell repertoires in COVID-19. Method: immunoSEQ multiplex PCR; TCRdb's copy keeps in-frame clones and lacks some. This repertoire shows fewer than 250,000 clones, almost 85% found once; its top ten account for approximately 5%. The source material was peripheral blood. The receptors derive from a woman in her seventies with active or convalescent COVID-19. Each CDR3 is given with its conserved first and last residue. The size entry is marked missing in some rows and otherwise reads once, few, many or a size class.

abundance	v_gene	j_gene	CDR3aa
NA	TRBV5-6	TRBJ2-3	CASSLILQGLTGTQYF
NA	TRBV11-2	TRBJ2-3	CASSLGGMWRTDTQYF
NA	TRBV18	TRBJ1-5	CASSPADRNNQPQHF
NA	TRBV6-1	TRBJ1-4	CASSDRQGVEKLFF
NA	TRBV28	TRBJ2-1	CATPDRANEQFF
NA	TRBV5-4	TRBJ1-6	CASSTGGNNNSPLHF
NA	TRBV5-1	TRBJ1-2	CASSLGGTNYGYTF
NA	TRBV14	TRBJ1-1	CASSQGYIMNTEAFF
NA	TRBV28	TRBJ1-5	CASSTAGSNQPQHF
NA	TRBV3-1/TRBV3-2	TRBJ2-7	CASSPHRGAYEQYF
NA	TRBV3-1/TRBV3-2	TRBJ2-1	CASSRDWDKYNEQFF
NA	TRBV5-1	TRBJ2-3	CASSPAGGTRAGISTDTQYF
NA	TRBV7-2	TRBJ2-7	CASSRRGVGTTYEQYF
NA	TRBV11-3	TRBJ2-1	CASSLLLAGVSEQFF
few	TRBV7-2	TRBJ2-1	CASSLDASSGVEQFF
NA	TRBV5-5	TRBJ2-7	CASSFASGNYEQYF
NA	TRBV2	TRBJ2-1	CASSESASGSDEQFF
NA	TRBV18	TRBJ1-2	CASSPSGQPNYGYTF
NA	TRBV5-1	TRBJ2-3	CASKGVVDTQYF
NA	TRBV4-1	TRBJ2-1	CASSQTGLLYNEQFF
NA	TRBV6-1	TRBJ2-5	CASSVTGGAFSQETQYF
NA	TRBV24-1	TRBJ2-3	CATSDLSDRGTDTQYF
NA	TRBV6-1	TRBJ1-2	CASSGAGPNGGYGYTF
few	TRBV3-1/TRBV3-2	TRBJ2-5	CASSPRSGSWGETQYF
once	TRBV7-2	TRBJ1-1	CASSLGLTGNTEAFF
NA	TRBV6-5	TRBJ2-7	CASSYGVGTRYEQYF
NA	TRBV23-1	TRBJ1-4	CASSQLQGSRFPLGVGEKLFF
NA	TRBV28	TRBJ2-2	CASSRQGLSGELFF
NA	TRBV27	TRBJ2-7	CASSPRDRMSEQYF
NA	TRBV15	TRBJ1-4	CATSRDPPGQGNEKLFF
NA	TRBV3-1/TRBV3-2	TRBJ2-2	CASSQVLTGELFF
NA	TRBV29-1	TRBJ2-1	CSVTGGSSYNEQFF
NA	TRBV9	TRBJ1-4	CASSSGQGPNEKLFF
NA	TRBV7-3	TRBJ2-5	CASSLGGAGETQYF
NA	TRBV7-3	TRBJ2-1	CASSPRAGTSGIDEQFF
NA	TRBV7-9	TRBJ2-1	CASSSGLASEQFF
NA	TRBV6-1	TRBJ2-7	CASSDQGPYEQYF
NA	TRBV28	TRBJ2-7	CASSLWRLSSYEQYF
NA	TRBV10-1	TRBJ2-5	CASSRGAQETQYF
few	TRBV2	TRBJ2-1	CASSESPGVGEQFF